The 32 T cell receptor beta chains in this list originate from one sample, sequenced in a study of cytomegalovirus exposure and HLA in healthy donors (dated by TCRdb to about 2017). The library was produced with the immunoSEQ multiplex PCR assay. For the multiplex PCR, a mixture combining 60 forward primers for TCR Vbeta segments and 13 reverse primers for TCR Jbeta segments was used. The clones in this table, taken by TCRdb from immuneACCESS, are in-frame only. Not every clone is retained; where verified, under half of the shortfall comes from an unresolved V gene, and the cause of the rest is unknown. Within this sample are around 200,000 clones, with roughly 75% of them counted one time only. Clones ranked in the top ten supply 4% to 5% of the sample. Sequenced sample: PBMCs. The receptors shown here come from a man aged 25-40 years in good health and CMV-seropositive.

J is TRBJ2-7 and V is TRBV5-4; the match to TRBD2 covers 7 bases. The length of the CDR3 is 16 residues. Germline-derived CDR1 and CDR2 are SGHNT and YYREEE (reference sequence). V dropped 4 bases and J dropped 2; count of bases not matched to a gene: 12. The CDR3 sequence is CASSPGGGRGTYEQYF. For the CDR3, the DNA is TGTGCCAGCAGCCCGGGTGGTGGGCGGGGGACCTACGAGCAGTACTTC.

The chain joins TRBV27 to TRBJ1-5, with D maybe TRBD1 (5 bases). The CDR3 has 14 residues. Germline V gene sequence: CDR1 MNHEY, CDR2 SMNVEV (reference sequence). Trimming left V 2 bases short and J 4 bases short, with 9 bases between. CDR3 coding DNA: TGTGCCAGCAGTTTAGGGGGGGAGAATCAGCCCCAGCATTTT. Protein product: CASSLGGENQPQHF.

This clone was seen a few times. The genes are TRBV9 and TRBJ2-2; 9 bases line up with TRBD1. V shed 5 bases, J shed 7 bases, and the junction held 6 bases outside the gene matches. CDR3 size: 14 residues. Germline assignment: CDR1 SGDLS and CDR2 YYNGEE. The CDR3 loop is CASRSGQGDGELFF. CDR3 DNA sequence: TGTGCCAGCAGGTCGGGACAGGGTGACGGGGAGCTGTTTTTT.

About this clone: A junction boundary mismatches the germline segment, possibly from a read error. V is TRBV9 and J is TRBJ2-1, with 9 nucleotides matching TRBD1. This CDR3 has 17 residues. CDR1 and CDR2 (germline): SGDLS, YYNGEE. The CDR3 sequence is CASSNNGQGSSYNELFF. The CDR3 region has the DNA TGTGCCAGCAGCAACAATGGACAGGGGAGCTCCTACAATGAGCTGTTCTTC.

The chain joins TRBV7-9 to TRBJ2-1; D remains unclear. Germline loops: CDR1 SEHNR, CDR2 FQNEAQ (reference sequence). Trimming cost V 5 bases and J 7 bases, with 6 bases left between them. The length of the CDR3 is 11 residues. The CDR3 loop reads CASSSRNEQFF. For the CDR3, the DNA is TGTGCCAGCAGCAGCCGGAATGAGCAGTTCTTC.

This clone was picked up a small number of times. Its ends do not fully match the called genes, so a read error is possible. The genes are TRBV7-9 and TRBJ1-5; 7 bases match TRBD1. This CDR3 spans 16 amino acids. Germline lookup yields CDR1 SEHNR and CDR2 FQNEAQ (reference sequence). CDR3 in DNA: TGTTCCAGCAGCTTCGGGACGACAGGGAGCAATCAGCCCCAGCATTTT. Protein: CSSSFGTTGSNQPQHF.

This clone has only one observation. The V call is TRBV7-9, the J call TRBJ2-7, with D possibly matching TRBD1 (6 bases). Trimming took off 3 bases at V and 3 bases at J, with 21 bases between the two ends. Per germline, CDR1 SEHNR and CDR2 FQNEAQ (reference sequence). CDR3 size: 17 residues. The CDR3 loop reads CASSLSWTAGHSYEQYF. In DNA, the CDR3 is TGTGCCAGCAGCTTGAGCTGGACAGCAGGACATAGCTACGAGCAGTACTTC.

CDR3 in DNA: TGTGCCAGCAGCCCCGAGCGGGAGCTTTATCACGAGCAGTACTTC. Translating it yields CASSPERELYHEQYF. The rearrangement uses TRBV28 and TRBJ2-7, with 8 bases matching TRBD2. V lost 6 bases to trimming and J lost 5 bases; unmatched junction nucleotides: 12. CDR3 length: 15 amino acids. The germline V gene has CDR1 MDHEN and CDR2 SYDVKM.

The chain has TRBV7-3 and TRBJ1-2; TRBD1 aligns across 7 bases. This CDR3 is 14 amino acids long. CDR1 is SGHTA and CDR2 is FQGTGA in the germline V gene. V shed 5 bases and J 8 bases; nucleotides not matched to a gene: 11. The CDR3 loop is CASSRYQGTEGYTF. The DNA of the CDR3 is TGTGCCAGCAGCCGTTACCAAGGGACAGAAGGCTACACCTTC.

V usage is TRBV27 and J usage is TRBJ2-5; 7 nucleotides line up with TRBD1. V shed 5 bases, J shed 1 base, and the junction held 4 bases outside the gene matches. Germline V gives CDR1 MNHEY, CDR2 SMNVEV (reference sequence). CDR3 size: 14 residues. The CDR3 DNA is TGTGCCAGCAGTGTTCCAGGGGGCCAAGAGACCCAGTACTTC. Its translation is CASSVPGGQETQYF.

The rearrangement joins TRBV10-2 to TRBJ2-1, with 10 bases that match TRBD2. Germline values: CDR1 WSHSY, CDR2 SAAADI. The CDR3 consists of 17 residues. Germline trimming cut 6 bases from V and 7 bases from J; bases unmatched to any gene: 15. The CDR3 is CASSRRPSSGGANEQFF. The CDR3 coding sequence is TGCGCCAGCAGCAGAAGGCCTTCGAGCGGGGGGGCGAATGAGCAGTTCTTC.

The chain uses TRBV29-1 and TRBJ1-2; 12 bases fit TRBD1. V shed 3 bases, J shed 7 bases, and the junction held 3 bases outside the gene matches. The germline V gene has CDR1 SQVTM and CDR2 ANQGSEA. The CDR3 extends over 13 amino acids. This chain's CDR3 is CSVEGQGARGYTF. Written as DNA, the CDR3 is TGCAGCGTTGAGGGACAGGGGGCCCGTGGCTACACCTTC.

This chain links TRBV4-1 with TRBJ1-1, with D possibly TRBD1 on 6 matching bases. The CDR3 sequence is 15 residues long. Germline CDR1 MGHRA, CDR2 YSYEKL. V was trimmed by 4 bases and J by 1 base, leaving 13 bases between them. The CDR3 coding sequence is TGCGCCAGCAGCCCAGTAGGGACACCGAACACTGAAGCTTTCTTT. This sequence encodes CASSPVGTPNTEAFF.

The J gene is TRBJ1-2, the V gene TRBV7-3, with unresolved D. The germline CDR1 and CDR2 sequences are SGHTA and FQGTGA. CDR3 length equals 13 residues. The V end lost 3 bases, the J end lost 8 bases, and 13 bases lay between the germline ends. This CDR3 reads CASSFRGLGGYTF. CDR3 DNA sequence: TGTGCCAGCAGCTTTCGGGGATTGGGGGGCTACACCTTC. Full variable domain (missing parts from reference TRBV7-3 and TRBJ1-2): GAGVSQTPSNKVTEKGKYVELRCDPISGHTALYWYRQSLGQGPEFLIYFQGTGAADDSGLPNDRFFAVRPEGSVSTLKIQRTERGDSAVYLCASSFRGLGGYTFGSGTRLTVV.

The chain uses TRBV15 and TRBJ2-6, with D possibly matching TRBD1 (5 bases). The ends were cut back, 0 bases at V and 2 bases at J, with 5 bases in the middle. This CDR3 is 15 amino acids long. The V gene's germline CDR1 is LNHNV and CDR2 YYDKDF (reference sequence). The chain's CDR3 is CATSREGAGANVLTF. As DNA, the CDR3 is TGTGCCACCAGCAGAGAAGGGGCTGGGGCCAACGTCCTGACTTTC.

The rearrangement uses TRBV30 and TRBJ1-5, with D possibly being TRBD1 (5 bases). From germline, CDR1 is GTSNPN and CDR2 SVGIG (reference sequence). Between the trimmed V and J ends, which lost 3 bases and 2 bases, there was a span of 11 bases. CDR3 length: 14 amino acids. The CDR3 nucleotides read TGTGCCTGGAGCCATGGACATGGCAATCAGCCCCAGCATTTT. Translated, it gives CAWSHGHGNQPQHF.

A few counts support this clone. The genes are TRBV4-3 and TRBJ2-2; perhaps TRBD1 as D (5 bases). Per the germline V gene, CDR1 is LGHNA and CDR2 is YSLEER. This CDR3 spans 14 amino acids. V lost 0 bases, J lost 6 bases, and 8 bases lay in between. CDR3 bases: TGCGCCAGCAGCCAAGATGTAGGGGCCGGGGAGCTGTTTTTT. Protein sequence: CASSQDVGAGELFF.

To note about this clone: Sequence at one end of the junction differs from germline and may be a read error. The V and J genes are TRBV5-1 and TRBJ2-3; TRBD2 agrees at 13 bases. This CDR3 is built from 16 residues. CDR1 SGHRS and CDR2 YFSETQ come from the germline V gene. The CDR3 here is CTSSLGTSGTRDTQYF. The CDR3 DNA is TGCACCAGCAGCTTGGGGACTAGCGGGACCCGGGATACGCAGTATTTT.

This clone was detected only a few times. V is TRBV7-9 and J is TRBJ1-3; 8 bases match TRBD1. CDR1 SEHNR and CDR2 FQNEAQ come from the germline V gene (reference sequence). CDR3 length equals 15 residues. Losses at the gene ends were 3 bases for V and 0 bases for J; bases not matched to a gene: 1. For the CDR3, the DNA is TGTGCCAGCAGCTTCGGACAGGGCTCTGGAAACACCATATATTTT. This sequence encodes CASSFGQGSGNTIYF.

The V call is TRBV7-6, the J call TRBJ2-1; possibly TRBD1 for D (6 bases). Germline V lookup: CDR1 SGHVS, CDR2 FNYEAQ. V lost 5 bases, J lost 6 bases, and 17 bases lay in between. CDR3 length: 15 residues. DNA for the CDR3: TGTGCCAGCAGCCCACTCTCCAGGGGAATCAATGAGCAGTTCTTC. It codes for CASSPLSRGINEQFF.

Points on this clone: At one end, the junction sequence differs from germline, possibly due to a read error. The CDR3 here is CASSNGPRATEAFF. The CDR3 DNA follows: TGTGCCAGCAGTAATGGGCCTCGAGCTACTGAAGCTTTCTTT. This chain joins TRBV4-1 and TRBJ1-1; D not resolved. Per the germline V gene, CDR1 is MGHRA and CDR2 is YSYEKL. CDR3 length: 14 amino acids.

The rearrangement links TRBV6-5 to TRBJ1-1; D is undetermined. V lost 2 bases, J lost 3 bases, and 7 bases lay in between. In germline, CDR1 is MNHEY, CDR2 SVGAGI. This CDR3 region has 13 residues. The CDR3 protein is CASSYGEDTEAFF. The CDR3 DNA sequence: TGTGCCAGCAGTTACGGAGAGGACACTGAAGCTTTCTTT.

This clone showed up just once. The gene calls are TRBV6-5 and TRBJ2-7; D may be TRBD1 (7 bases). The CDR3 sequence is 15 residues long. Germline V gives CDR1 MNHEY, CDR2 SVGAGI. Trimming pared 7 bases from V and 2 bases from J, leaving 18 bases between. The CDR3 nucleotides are TGTGCCAGCACCCCAGGGGGGCTTAGCCCCTACGAGCAGTACTTC. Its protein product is CASTPGGLSPYEQYF.

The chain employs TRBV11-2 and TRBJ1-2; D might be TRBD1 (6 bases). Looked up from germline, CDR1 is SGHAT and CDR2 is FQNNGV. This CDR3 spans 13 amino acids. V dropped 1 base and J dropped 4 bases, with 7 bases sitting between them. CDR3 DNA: TGTGCCAGCAGCTTAGTGACAGGCTATGGCTACACCTTC. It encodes CASSLVTGYGYTF.

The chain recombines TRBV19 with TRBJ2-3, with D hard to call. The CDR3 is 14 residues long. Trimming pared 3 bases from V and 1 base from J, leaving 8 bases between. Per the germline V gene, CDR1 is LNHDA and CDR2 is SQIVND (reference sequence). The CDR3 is CASSIPSGTDTQYF. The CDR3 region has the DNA TGTGCCAGTAGTATCCCCTCTGGCACAGATACGCAGTATTTT.

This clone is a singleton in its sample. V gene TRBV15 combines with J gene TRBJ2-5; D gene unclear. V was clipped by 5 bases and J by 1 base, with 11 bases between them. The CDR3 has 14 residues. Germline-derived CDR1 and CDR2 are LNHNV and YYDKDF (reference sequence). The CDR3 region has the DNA TGTGCCACCAGCCTCCCGCGCGCCCAAGAGACCCAGTACTTC. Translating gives CATSLPRAQETQYF.

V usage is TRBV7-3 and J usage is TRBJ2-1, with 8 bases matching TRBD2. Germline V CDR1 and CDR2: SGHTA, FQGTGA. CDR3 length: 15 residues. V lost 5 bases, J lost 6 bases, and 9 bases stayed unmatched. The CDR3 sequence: CASSPGGNSLNEQFF. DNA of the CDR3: TGTGCCAGCAGCCCGGGAGGGAACAGCCTCAATGAGCAGTTCTTC.

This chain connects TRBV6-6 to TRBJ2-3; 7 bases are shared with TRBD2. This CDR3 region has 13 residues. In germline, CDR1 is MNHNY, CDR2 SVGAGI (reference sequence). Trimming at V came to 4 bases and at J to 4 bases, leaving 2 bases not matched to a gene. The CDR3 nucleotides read TGTGCCAGCAGTTGGACTAGTTCAGATACGCAGTATTTT. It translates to CASSWTSSDTQYF.

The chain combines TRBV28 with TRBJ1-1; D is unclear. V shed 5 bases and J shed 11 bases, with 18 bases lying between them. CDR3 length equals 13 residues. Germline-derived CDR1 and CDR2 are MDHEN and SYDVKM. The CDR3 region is CASSDHPERHAFF. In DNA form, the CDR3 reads TGTGCCAGCAGTGACCACCCAGAGAGGCATGCTTTCTTT.

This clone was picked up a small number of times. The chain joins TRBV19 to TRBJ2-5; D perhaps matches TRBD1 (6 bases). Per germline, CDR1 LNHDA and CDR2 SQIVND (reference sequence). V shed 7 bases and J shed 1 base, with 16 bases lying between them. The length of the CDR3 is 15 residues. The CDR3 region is CASNPATGSQETQYF. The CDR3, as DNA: TGTGCCAGTAATCCCGCTACAGGGTCCCAAGAGACCCAGTACTTC.

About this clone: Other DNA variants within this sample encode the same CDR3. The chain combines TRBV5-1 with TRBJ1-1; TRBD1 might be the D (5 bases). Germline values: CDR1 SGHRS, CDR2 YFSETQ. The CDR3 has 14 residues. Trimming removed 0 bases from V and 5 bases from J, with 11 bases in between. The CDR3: CASSLVGQGTEAFF. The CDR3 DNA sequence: TGCGCCAGCAGCTTGGTCGGGCAGGGAACTGAAGCTTTCTTT.

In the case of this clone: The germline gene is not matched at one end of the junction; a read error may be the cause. The CDR3 protein is CASSPTDYTGELFF. CDR3 bases: TGTGCCAGCAGTCCGACGGACTACACCGGAGAGCTGTTTTTT. V usage is TRBV6-5 and J usage is TRBJ2-2, with TRBD2 as a possible D gene (6 bases). CDR1 and CDR2 (germline): MNHEY, SVGAGI. The CDR3 contains 14 residues.